Following are 14 T cell receptor beta chains from one sample sequenced in a study of cytomegalovirus exposure and HLA in healthy donors. Some clones are missing from TCRdb's copy, which holds only in-frame ones; the method was immunoSEQ multiplex PCR. Among roughly 110,000 clones listed, around 89% were seen once. Sequencing input: PBMCs. The source is a woman younger than 30 in good health and CMV-seropositive.

The V gene is TRBV7-9, the J gene TRBJ1-2; D might be TRBD1 (5 bases). Germline assignment: CDR1 SEHNR and CDR2 FQNEAQ (reference sequence). The CDR3 length is 13 residues. V was pared by 2 bases and J by 8 bases, with 12 bases between. As DNA, the CDR3 is TGTGCCAGCAGCTTACCCCAGGGTTGGGGCTACACCTTC. Its protein product is CASSLPQGWGYTF.

This chain connects TRBV27 to TRBJ1-1, with D possibly matching TRBD1 (6 bases). The germline V gene has CDR1 MNHEY and CDR2 SMNVEV (reference sequence). The CDR3 runs to 14 residues. V lost 2 bases, J lost 5 bases, and 12 bases lay in between. CDR3 residues: CASSLQGKGTEAFF. The CDR3, as DNA: TGTGCCAGCAGTTTACAGGGGAAGGGGACTGAAGCTTTCTTT.

This rearrangement joins TRBV5-4 to TRBJ1-2; tentatively, D is TRBD1 (5 bases). The germline CDR1 and CDR2 sequences are SGHNT and YYREEE (reference sequence). This CDR3 has 13 amino acids. V was pared by 0 bases and J by 3 bases, with 6 bases between. The CDR3 sequence is CASSLVTDYGYTF. CDR3 coding DNA: TGTGCCAGCAGCTTGGTGACAGACTATGGCTACACCTTC.

This chain connects TRBV19 to TRBJ2-2; TRBD1 aligns across 11 bases. The CDR3 has 16 amino acids. The V gene's germline CDR1 is LNHDA and CDR2 SQIVND (reference sequence). V shed 5 bases and J 4 bases; nucleotides not matched to a gene: 6. CDR3 in amino acids: CASSPWGQGGTGELFF. The CDR3 nucleotides read TGTGCCAGTAGTCCTTGGGGACAGGGGGGCACCGGGGAGCTGTTTTTT.

V and J are TRBV28 and TRBJ2-1, with D possibly matching TRBD1 (6 bases). The V and J ends lost 6 bases and 0 bases respectively, with 12 bases between them. The CDR3 length is 15 residues. The V gene's germline CDR1 is MDHEN and CDR2 SYDVKM. CDR3 coding DNA: TGTGCCAGCAGCTTCGACAGGATCTCCTACAATGAGCAGTTCTTC. Translation gives CASSFDRISYNEQFF.

J is TRBJ1-5 and V is TRBV7-9; possibly TRBD1 for D (5 bases). CDR1 and CDR2 (germline): SEHNR, FQNEAQ (reference sequence). The length of the CDR3 is 12 residues. V lost 2 bases to trimming and J lost 7 bases, with 6 bases between them. The CDR3 sequence: CASSLKGQPQHF. Here the CDR3 DNA reads TGTGCCAGCAGCTTAAAGGGGCAGCCCCAGCATTTT.

The V and J genes are TRBV4-3 and TRBJ1-1; no clear D. CDR1 and CDR2 from the germline V gene are LGHNA and YSLEER. V was cut by 1 base and J by 1 base, with 4 bases left in between. The CDR3 totals 13 residues. The CDR3 DNA reads TGCGCCAGCAGCCAAGGACAGAACACTGAAGCTTTCTTT. As protein: CASSQGQNTEAFF.

Only one count was recorded for this clone. The V call is TRBV5-4, the J call TRBJ2-7, with no clear D. The CDR3 contains 15 residues. Germline CDR1 SGHNT, CDR2 YYREEE (reference sequence). Trimming pared 6 bases from V and 0 bases from J, leaving 16 bases between. The CDR3 reads CASTHGPVSSYEQYF. Here the CDR3 DNA reads TGTGCCAGCACCCATGGGCCAGTAAGCTCCTACGAGCAGTACTTC.

The rearrangement links TRBV19 to TRBJ1-3; 8 bases fit TRBD1. The V and J ends lost 7 bases and 2 bases, in that order; junction bases with no gene match: 4. Germline loops: CDR1 LNHDA, CDR2 SQIVND (reference sequence). CDR3 length: 14 residues. The DNA of the CDR3 is TGTGCCAGTAAGACGACAGGGGCTGGAAACACCATATATTTT. As protein: CASKTTGAGNTIYF.

J is TRBJ2-5 and V is TRBV6-1, with 11 bases identical to TRBD2. The CDR3 is made up of 15 amino acids. CDR1 and CDR2 (germline): MNHNS, SASEGT. V gave up 6 bases and J gave up 7 bases; unmatched junction bases: 10. The CDR3 DNA sequence: TGTGCCAGCAGCTTCCTGGGACTAGCGGAAGGGACCCAGTACTTC. Its protein product is CASSFLGLAEGTQYF.

The V and J genes are TRBV9 and TRBJ1-2, with D maybe TRBD1 (6 bases). The CDR3 sequence is 14 residues long. CDR1 SGDLS and CDR2 YYNGEE come from the germline V gene. V lost 0 bases to trimming and J lost 6 bases, with 12 bases between them. Here the CDR3 reads CASSVEGRGNGYTF. The CDR3 coding sequence is TGTGCCAGCAGCGTAGAAGGGAGGGGGAATGGCTACACCTTC.

This clone appeared once. The chain employs TRBV30 and TRBJ1-1; the D gene is possibly TRBD1 (6 bases). This CDR3 is built from 18 residues. Germline V gene data show CDR1 as GTSNPN and CDR2 as SVGIG (reference sequence). Trimming took off 7 bases at V and 2 bases at J, with 29 bases between the two ends. The CDR3 is CALSPMPTLSGANTEAFF. The CDR3 coding sequence is TGTGCCTTAAGTCCCATGCCTACTCTATCAGGGGCAAACACTGAAGCTTTCTTT.

This chain uses TRBV13 with TRBJ2-3; 9 nucleotides align to TRBD2. CDR1 PRHDT and CDR2 FYEKMQ come from the germline V gene (reference sequence). Unmatched junction bases numbered 8, after V lost 5 bases and J lost 2 bases. CDR3 length: 16 amino acids. CDR3 region: CASSLRLAVYTDTQYF. CDR3 DNA sequence: TGTGCCAGCAGCCTCAGACTAGCGGTCTACACAGATACGCAGTATTTT.

The V gene is TRBV6-1, the J gene TRBJ1-1; D may be TRBD1 (5 bases). CDR3 size: 12 residues. Trimming removed 4 bases from V and 6 bases from J, with 9 bases in between. CDR1 MNHNS and CDR2 SASEGT come from the germline V gene. The CDR3 spells CASSGQIAEAFF. As DNA, the CDR3 is TGTGCCAGCAGTGGACAGATAGCTGAAGCTTTCTTT.